This TCR beta chain was recorded in a study of blood T cell repertoires in COVID-19. About the study: Material from acute and convalescent COVID-19 was sourced from the United States, Italy and Spain. PBMCs, B-cell-depleted T cells, or T cells provided the cDNA or gDNA that made up the material.

This CDR3 has 14 amino acids. V lost 4 bases, J lost 2 bases, and 11 bases lay in between. CDR1 is ENHRY and CDR2 is SYGVKD in the germline V gene. Per the authors' pipeline: Amplification from reference gene primers served as the basis for estimated nucleated cell counts. Assay used: immunoSEQ multiplex PCR; TCRdb lists only in-frame clones, some missing. V and J calls plus clone size are reproduced from that table; the DNA served to infer D and trimming. This table holds approximately 250,000 clones, 86% found once. Seattle patients were enrolled during active infection and followed longitudinally. The sequencing sample was made of peripheral blood. This TCR derives from a woman in her 70s with COVID-19, enrolled during active disease. The genes are TRBV10-3 and TRBJ1-2, with no clear D. The CDR3 DNA reads TGTGCCATCAGTGGGGAGGTTTTCAACTATGGCTACACCTTC. It is translated as CAISGEVFNYGYTF.